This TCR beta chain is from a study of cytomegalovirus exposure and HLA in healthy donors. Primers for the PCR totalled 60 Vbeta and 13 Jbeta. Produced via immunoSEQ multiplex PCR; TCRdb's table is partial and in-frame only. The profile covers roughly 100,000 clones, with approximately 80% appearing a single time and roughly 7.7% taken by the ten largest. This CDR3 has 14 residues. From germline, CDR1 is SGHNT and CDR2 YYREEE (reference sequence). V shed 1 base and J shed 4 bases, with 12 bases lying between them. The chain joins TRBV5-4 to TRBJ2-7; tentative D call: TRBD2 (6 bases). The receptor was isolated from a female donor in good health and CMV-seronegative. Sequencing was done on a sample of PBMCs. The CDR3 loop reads CASSLMGGGYEQYF. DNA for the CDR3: TGTGCCAGCAGCTTGATGGGGGGTGGGTACGAGCAGTACTTC.